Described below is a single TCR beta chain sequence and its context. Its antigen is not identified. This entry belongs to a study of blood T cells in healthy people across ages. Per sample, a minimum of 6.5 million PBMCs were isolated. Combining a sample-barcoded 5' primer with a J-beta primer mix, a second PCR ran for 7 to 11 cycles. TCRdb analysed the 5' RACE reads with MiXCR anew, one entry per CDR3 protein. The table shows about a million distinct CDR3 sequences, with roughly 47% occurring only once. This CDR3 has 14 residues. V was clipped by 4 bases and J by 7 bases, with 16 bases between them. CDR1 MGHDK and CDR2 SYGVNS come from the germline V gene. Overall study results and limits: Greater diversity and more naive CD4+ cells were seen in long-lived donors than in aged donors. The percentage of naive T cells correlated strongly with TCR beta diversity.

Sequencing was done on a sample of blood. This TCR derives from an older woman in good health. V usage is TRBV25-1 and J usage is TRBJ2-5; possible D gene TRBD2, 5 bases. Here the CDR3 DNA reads TGTGCCAGCAGTGTGCCGGCCGGGGTTGGGACCCAGTACTTC. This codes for CASSVPAGVGTQYF.